Listed below are T cell receptor beta chains from one sample, sequenced in a study of shared clonotypes between healthy human individuals. TCRdb keeps only in-frame clones here, not all; method: immunoSEQ multiplex PCR. The sample includes approximately 2.4 million clones, approximately 94% of them seen just once. Material: naive CD4+ T cells sorted from blood. These receptor sequences come from a man between 18 and 35 years old in good health. Both conserved end residues are trimmed from each CDR3. The order of the fields is CDR3 protein, V gene.

AWILFTNTEAF,TRBV30
ASSLGTANTEAF,TRBV5-4
ASSESWGSPYEQY,TRBV10-1
ASSLLAGVTDTQY,TRBV7-2
ASSESGTSGLEQY,TRBV25-1
ASSPSGGTDTQY,TRBV18
ASSYQGLESSPLH,TRBV5-1
ASSLVPGQGARETQY,TRBV7-9
ASREQGDEQY,TRBV2
ASSQPATLRDTQY,TRBV4-1
ASSPGTGESFEAF,TRBV5-6
ASSYSRDRNYGYT,TRBV6-6
ASTDRGYGYT,TRBV28
ASSRPGLAPETQY,TRBV5-6
AWGGPSGANVLT,TRBV30
ASSFEEGTEAF,TRBV5-1
AWSEGTGYGYT,TRBV30
ASSFSGASKETQY,TRBV27
ASSAPGGRNEQF,TRBV10-2
AISTQGGYGYT,TRBV10-3
SVKAGQATYEQY,TRBV29-1
ASSSRDPLGEKLF,TRBV19
ASSATGDENTIY,TRBV5-1
ASTLGAGGKETQY,TRBV11-2
ASSHRGRTDTQY,TRBV7-2
AWSTAYEQY,TRBV7-2
AWSVRGGEQF,TRBV30
ASSPGPLGSYEQY,TRBV11-2
ASSYQRDINEQF,TRBV6-5
ASSTPGLAGADTQY,TRBV28
ASSEGVTSGSSSYNEQF,TRBV6-1
ASSFPALPISESTDTQY,TRBV28
ASSSGWAQETQY,TRBV5-1
AWRISTNTGELF,TRBV30
ASRGRQYEQY,TRBV5-1
AWSPGDTIY,TRBV30
ASSTRQNNEQF,TRBV11-2
SAARGDNEQF,TRBV29-1
ASSLRADKGNQPQH,TRBV11-2
ASSLEAGEQF,TRBV7-6
ASSYSGVAGANVLT,TRBV6-6
ASNLALANYGYT,TRBV2
ASSNPGQGGYGYT,TRBV6-5
ASSPPGQQYNEQF,TRBV7-9
ASSGWRGANTGELF,TRBV6-1
ASSIGSGNTIY,TRBV25-1
ATLSGELF,TRBV28
ASSVQALHSPLH,TRBV6-5
ASSGRETGELF,TRBV10-1
AWRPPDLKAGELF,TRBV30
ASSPDGRSYEQY,TRBV18
ASSRTSGSRSEQY,TRBV6-6
AWSPRGHEQY,TRBV30
ASSFSNRANEKLF,TRBV5-1
ASSLGGSTDTQY,TRBV5-1
ASSSNQETQY,TRBV5-1